A selection of T cell receptor beta chains follows, all from one sample in a study of blood T cell repertoires in COVID-19. Here immunoSEQ multiplex PCR was the method, and the copy in TCRdb shows in-frame clones only, minus some. The sample contains under 130,000 clones, around 91% of which appear only once. The sequenced material came from peripheral blood. All receptors derive from a woman aged 80 or older with acute or convalescent COVID-19. Both conserved end residues are part of each CDR3. The order of the fields is CDR3 protein, CDR3 DNA, J gene, clone size, V gene, D gene. A D gene is named only where the DNA matches it firmly. Rows give clone size only sometimes, using once, few, many, or a class for an expanded clone.

CDR3aa: CASSLVDRAYEQYF
CDR3nt: TGTGCCAGCAGTTTAGTTGACAGGGCCTACGAGCAGTACTTC
j_gene: TRBJ2-7
abundance: .
v_gene: TRBV27
d_gene: TRBD1

CDR3aa: CASSQGQGASYEQYF
CDR3nt: TGCGCCAGCAGCCAGGGACAGGGGGCCTCCTACGAGCAGTACTTC
j_gene: TRBJ2-7
abundance: .
v_gene: TRBV4-1
d_gene: TRBD1

CDR3aa: CATSARGTGLGEQYF
CDR3nt: TGTGCCACCAGTGCCCGGGGGACAGGGTTGGGCGAGCAGTACTTC
j_gene: TRBJ2-7
abundance: .
v_gene: TRBV24-1
d_gene: TRBD1

CDR3aa: CASIPLAGGRFVDTQYF
CDR3nt: TGTGCCAGCATCCCTCTGGCGGGGGGTCGGTTTGTAGATACGCAGTATTTT
j_gene: TRBJ2-3
abundance: .
v_gene: TRBV7-6
d_gene: TRBD2

CDR3aa: CASSQKGDGNEKLFF
CDR3nt: TGCGCCAGCAGCCAAAAGGGGGACGGTAATGAAAAACTGTTTTTT
j_gene: TRBJ1-4
abundance: .
v_gene: TRBV4-3
d_gene: .

CDR3aa: CASSYTGLNTGELFF
CDR3nt: TGTGCCAGCAGCTACACAGGGCTCAACACCGGGGAGCTGTTTTTT
j_gene: TRBJ2-2
abundance: .
v_gene: TRBV5-6
d_gene: .

CDR3aa: CASSQEDRTYEQYF
CDR3nt: TGTGCCAGCAGCCAAGAAGATAGAACCTACGAGCAGTACTTC
j_gene: TRBJ2-7
abundance: .
v_gene: TRBV14
d_gene: .

CDR3aa: CASSPLSGAGTNEQFF
CDR3nt: TGTGCCAGCTCACCACTGAGCGGGGCGGGAACCAATGAGCAGTTCTTC
j_gene: TRBJ2-1
abundance: .
v_gene: TRBV18
d_gene: TRBD2

CDR3aa: CASSSYGGSPLHF
CDR3nt: TGTGCCAGCAGTTCCTATGGGGGGTCACCCCTCCACTTT
j_gene: TRBJ1-6
abundance: .
v_gene: TRBV12-3/TRBV12-4
d_gene: .

CDR3aa: CASSYTGWTEAFF
CDR3nt: TGTGCCAGCAGCTATACAGGGTGGACTGAAGCTTTCTTT
j_gene: TRBJ1-1
abundance: .
v_gene: TRBV5-5
d_gene: .

CDR3aa: CASSRTGLNTQYF
CDR3nt: TGTGCCAGCTCCAGGACAGGCCTGAATACGCAGTATTTT
j_gene: TRBJ2-3
abundance: once
v_gene: TRBV5-6
d_gene: TRBD1

CDR3aa: CASSPRDRGRTYNEQFF
CDR3nt: TGTGCCAGCAGCCCCCGGGACAGGGGGAGAACCTACAATGAGCAGTTCTTC
j_gene: TRBJ2-1
abundance: .
v_gene: TRBV7-9
d_gene: TRBD1

CDR3aa: CASRRGHPNSPLHF
CDR3nt: TGTGCCAGCAGACGAGGACATCCCAATTCACCCCTCCACTTT
j_gene: TRBJ1-6
abundance: once
v_gene: TRBV5-6
d_gene: .

CDR3aa: CAISQAGANNEQFF
CDR3nt: TGTGCCATCAGTCAAGCGGGGGCGAACAATGAGCAGTTCTTC
j_gene: TRBJ2-1
abundance: .
v_gene: TRBV10-3
d_gene: TRBD2

CDR3aa: CASRPGQGNQPQHF
CDR3nt: TGTGCCAGCAGACCTGGACAGGGAAATCAGCCCCAGCATTTT
j_gene: TRBJ1-5
abundance: few
v_gene: TRBV28
d_gene: TRBD1

CDR3aa: CASSFGSETQYF
CDR3nt: TGTGCCAGCAGCTTTGGGAGTGAGACCCAGTACTTC
j_gene: TRBJ2-5
abundance: .
v_gene: TRBV7-8
d_gene: .

CDR3aa: CASSLGFLASGLYEQYF
CDR3nt: TGTGCCAGCAGCTTGGGTTTCCTGGCTAGCGGACTCTACGAGCAGTACTTC
j_gene: TRBJ2-7
abundance: .
v_gene: TRBV5-6
d_gene: TRBD2

CDR3aa: CASRGQAFGGYTF
CDR3nt: TGTGCCAGCCGGGGACAGGCCTTTGGGGGCTACACCTTC
j_gene: TRBJ1-2
abundance: .
v_gene: TRBV2
d_gene: TRBD1

CDR3aa: CASSIPGSINEQFF
CDR3nt: TGTGCCAGCAGCATTCCCGGGTCCATCAATGAGCAGTTCTTC
j_gene: TRBJ2-1
abundance: .
v_gene: TRBV28
d_gene: .

CDR3aa: CAISGTSGGPGSHNEQFF
CDR3nt: TGTGCCATCTCCGGGACTAGCGGGGGCCCGGGGTCCCACAATGAGCAGTTCTTC
j_gene: TRBJ2-1
abundance: .
v_gene: TRBV10-3
d_gene: TRBD2

CDR3aa: CASSFSGTAYEQYF
CDR3nt: TGTGCCAGCAGTTTCTCCGGGACAGCTTACGAGCAGTACTTC
j_gene: TRBJ2-7
abundance: .
v_gene: TRBV27
d_gene: TRBD1

CDR3aa: CAWSVERNEQFF
CDR3nt: TGTGCCTGGAGTGTAGAGAGGAATGAGCAGTTCTTC
j_gene: TRBJ2-1
abundance: .
v_gene: TRBV30
d_gene: .

CDR3aa: CASSDGTPTTDTQYF
CDR3nt: TGCGCCAGCAGCGACGGGACTCCCACCACAGATACGCAGTATTTT
j_gene: TRBJ2-3
abundance: .
v_gene: TRBV5-1
d_gene: .

CDR3aa: CASSLAQASEAFF
CDR3nt: TGTGCCAGCAGCTTAGCACAGGCCTCTGAAGCTTTCTTT
j_gene: TRBJ1-1
abundance: .
v_gene: TRBV7-6
d_gene: .

CDR3aa: CASSNGQTYEQYF
CDR3nt: TGCGCCAGCAGCAACGGACAGACCTACGAGCAGTACTTC
j_gene: TRBJ2-7
abundance: .
v_gene: TRBV5-1
d_gene: .

CDR3aa: CASSLTRVENYEQYF
CDR3nt: TGTGCCAGCAGCTTGACCAGGGTGGAGAACTACGAGCAGTACTTC
j_gene: TRBJ2-7
abundance: .
v_gene: TRBV11-2
d_gene: .

CDR3aa: CATSRVESSTDTQYF
CDR3nt: TGTGCCACCAGCAGAGTTGAGTCTAGCACAGATACGCAGTATTTT
j_gene: TRBJ2-3
abundance: few
v_gene: TRBV15
d_gene: .

CDR3aa: CASSSTTRQSHTF
CDR3nt: TGTGCCAGCAGCTCTACGACTCGCCAAAGTCACACCTTC
j_gene: TRBJ1-2
abundance: .
v_gene: TRBV12-3/TRBV12-4
d_gene: .

CDR3aa: CAWTQRWGQGFRAETQYF
CDR3nt: TGTGCCTGGACTCAAAGGTGGGGACAGGGGTTTCGGGCAGAGACCCAGTACTTC
j_gene: TRBJ2-5
abundance: few
v_gene: TRBV30
d_gene: TRBD1

CDR3aa: CAWTLYLNTEAFF
CDR3nt: TGTGCCTGGACCTTATATTTGAACACTGAAGCTTTCTTT
j_gene: TRBJ1-1
abundance: .
v_gene: TRBV30
d_gene: .

CDR3aa: CASSWTSAYEQYF
CDR3nt: TGTGCCAGCAGTTGGACTAGCGCCTACGAGCAGTACTTC
j_gene: TRBJ2-7
abundance: .
v_gene: TRBV12-3/TRBV12-4
d_gene: TRBD2

CDR3aa: CASSRASQGYEQYF
CDR3nt: TGTGCCAGCAGTCGCGCGTCCCAGGGCTACGAGCAGTACTTC
j_gene: TRBJ2-7
abundance: .
v_gene: TRBV7-3
d_gene: .

CDR3aa: CASSPVGGGYNEQFF
CDR3nt: TGTGCCAGCAGTCCCGTGGGGGGAGGCTACAATGAGCAGTTCTTC
j_gene: TRBJ2-1
abundance: .
v_gene: TRBV28
d_gene: .

CDR3aa: CAISEAGTSGGSYEQYF
CDR3nt: TGTGCCATCAGTGAGGCCGGGACTAGCGGGGGAAGCTACGAGCAGTACTTC
j_gene: TRBJ2-7
abundance: .
v_gene: TRBV10-3
d_gene: TRBD2

CDR3aa: CASGLLGTGENGYTF
CDR3nt: TGCGCCAGCGGACTCCTGGGGACAGGAGAAAATGGCTACACCTTC
j_gene: TRBJ1-2
abundance: once
v_gene: TRBV5-1
d_gene: TRBD1

CDR3aa: CASSLNPPTSGIISSYEQYF
CDR3nt: TGTGCCAGCAGTTTAAACCCCCCTACTAGCGGAATTATCAGCTCCTACGAGCAGTACTTC
j_gene: TRBJ2-7
abundance: .
v_gene: TRBV28
d_gene: TRBD2

CDR3aa: CASSPTGRTEAFF
CDR3nt: TGTGCCAGCAGTCCGACAGGGAGGACTGAAGCTTTCTTT
j_gene: TRBJ1-1
abundance: once
v_gene: TRBV28
d_gene: TRBD1

CDR3aa: CASSWGRTNEKLFF
CDR3nt: TGTGCCAGCAGTTGGGGCAGAACTAATGAAAAACTGTTTTTT
j_gene: TRBJ1-4
abundance: .
v_gene: TRBV6-2/TRBV6-3
d_gene: .

CDR3aa: CAWRTGLSSYNEQFF
CDR3nt: TGTGCCTGGAGGACAGGGCTGAGCTCCTACAATGAGCAGTTCTTC
j_gene: TRBJ2-1
abundance: .
v_gene: TRBV30
d_gene: TRBD1

CDR3aa: CASSHYDTNQPQHF
CDR3nt: TGCGCCAGCAGTCATTACGACACTAATCAGCCCCAGCATTTT
j_gene: TRBJ1-5
abundance: once
v_gene: TRBV4-1
d_gene: .

CDR3aa: CASSPGTSGGRVGEQYF
CDR3nt: TGCGCCAGCAGCCCTGGGACTAGCGGGGGAAGGGTCGGCGAGCAGTACTTC
j_gene: TRBJ2-7
abundance: .
v_gene: TRBV4-1
d_gene: TRBD2

CDR3aa: CASSSSLADTQYF
CDR3nt: TGTGCCAGCAGTTCTAGCCTCGCAGATACGCAGTATTTT
j_gene: TRBJ2-3
abundance: .
v_gene: TRBV6-1
d_gene: .

CDR3aa: CASSLNIQGIHEQYF
CDR3nt: TGTGCCAGCAGCCTAAATATACAGGGGATCCACGAGCAGTACTTC
j_gene: TRBJ2-7
abundance: .
v_gene: TRBV6-5
d_gene: TRBD1

CDR3aa: CASSLRSSGADTGELFF
CDR3nt: TGTGCCAGCAGCTTAAGGAGTAGCGGGGCCGACACCGGGGAGCTGTTTTTT
j_gene: TRBJ2-2
abundance: .
v_gene: TRBV7-6
d_gene: TRBD2

CDR3aa: CASSLWGSFVEQYF
CDR3nt: TGTGCCAGCAGCCTCTGGGGCAGTTTCGTCGAGCAGTACTTC
j_gene: TRBJ2-7
abundance: .
v_gene: TRBV7-8
d_gene: .

CDR3aa: CASSPAGEETQYF
CDR3nt: TGTGCCAGCAGCCCGGCGGGAGAAGAGACCCAGTACTTC
j_gene: TRBJ2-5
abundance: once
v_gene: TRBV2
d_gene: TRBD2

CDR3aa: CASSSTGDEYEQYF
CDR3nt: TGCGCCAGCAGCTCAACAGGGGACGAGTACGAGCAGTACTTC
j_gene: TRBJ2-7
abundance: .
v_gene: TRBV5-1
d_gene: TRBD1

CDR3aa: CASSPTSGGALAGELFF
CDR3nt: TGTGCCAGCAGCCCCACTAGCGGGGGGGCGTTGGCCGGGGAGCTGTTTTTT
j_gene: TRBJ2-2
abundance: .
v_gene: TRBV7-8
d_gene: TRBD2

CDR3aa: CASSLGSGVPTEAFF
CDR3nt: TGCGCCAGCAGCTTGGGATCAGGCGTTCCCACTGAAGCTTTCTTT
j_gene: TRBJ1-1
abundance: .
v_gene: TRBV5-1
d_gene: .

CDR3aa: CASSLPRLAGGNEQFF
CDR3nt: TGTGCCAGCAGCCTACCTCGTCTAGCGGGGGGAAATGAGCAGTTCTTC
j_gene: TRBJ2-1
abundance: .
v_gene: TRBV5-4
d_gene: TRBD2

CDR3aa: CASSPRQNTNYGYTF
CDR3nt: TGTGCCAGCAGTCCCAGACAGAATACTAACTATGGCTACACCTTC
j_gene: TRBJ1-2
abundance: once
v_gene: TRBV27
d_gene: .

CDR3aa: CASSGMTGGGGTDTQYF
CDR3nt: TGCGCCAGCAGCGGAATGACCGGGGGAGGGGGCACAGATACGCAGTATTTT
j_gene: TRBJ2-3
abundance: .
v_gene: TRBV5-1
d_gene: TRBD2

CDR3aa: CATSEPGLNQPQHF
CDR3nt: TGTGCCACCAGTGAGCCCGGACTGAATCAGCCCCAGCATTTT
j_gene: TRBJ1-5
abundance: .
v_gene: TRBV24-1
d_gene: .

CDR3aa: CASSDSGGNSYEQYF
CDR3nt: TGTGCCAGCAGTGATAGCGGGGGGAACTCCTACGAGCAGTACTTC
j_gene: TRBJ2-7
abundance: .
v_gene: TRBV6-1
d_gene: TRBD2